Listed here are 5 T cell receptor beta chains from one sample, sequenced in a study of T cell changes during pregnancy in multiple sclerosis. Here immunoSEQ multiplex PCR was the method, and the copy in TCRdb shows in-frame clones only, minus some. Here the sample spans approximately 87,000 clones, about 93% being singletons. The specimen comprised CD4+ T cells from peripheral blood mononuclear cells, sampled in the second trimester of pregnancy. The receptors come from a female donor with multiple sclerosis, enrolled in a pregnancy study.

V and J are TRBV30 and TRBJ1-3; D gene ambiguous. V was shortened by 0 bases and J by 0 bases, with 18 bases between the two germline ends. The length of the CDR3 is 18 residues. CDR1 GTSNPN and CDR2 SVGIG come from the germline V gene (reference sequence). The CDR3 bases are TGTGCCTGGAGTGTACCCCCGATACCCCGGAGCTCTGGAAACACCATATATTTT. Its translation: CAWSVPPIPRSSGNTIYF. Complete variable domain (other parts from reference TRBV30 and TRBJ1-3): SQTIHQWPATLVQPVGSPLSLECTVEGTSNPNLYWYRQAAGRGLQLLFYSVGIGQISSEVPQNLSASRPQDRQFILSSKKLLLSDSGFYLCAWSVPPIPRSSGNTIYFGEGSWLTVV.

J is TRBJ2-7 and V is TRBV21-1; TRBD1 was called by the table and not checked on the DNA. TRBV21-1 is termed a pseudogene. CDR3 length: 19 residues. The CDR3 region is CASRASCGWGRPFRYEQYF. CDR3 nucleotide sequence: TGTGCCAGCAGGGCCTCCTGCGGTTGGGGCCGGCCCTTTCGCTACGAGCAGTACTTC.

CDR3 sequence reads: CASITGKNTEAFF. In DNA form, the CDR3 reads TGTGCCAGTATTACAGGAAAGAACACTGAAGCTTTCTTT. V usage is TRBV19 and J usage is TRBJ1-1, with D perhaps matching TRBD1 (5 bases). The CDR3 contains 13 residues. The germline CDR1 and CDR2 sequences are LNHDA and SQIVND (reference sequence). V dropped 7 bases and J dropped 1 base, with 10 bases sitting between them.

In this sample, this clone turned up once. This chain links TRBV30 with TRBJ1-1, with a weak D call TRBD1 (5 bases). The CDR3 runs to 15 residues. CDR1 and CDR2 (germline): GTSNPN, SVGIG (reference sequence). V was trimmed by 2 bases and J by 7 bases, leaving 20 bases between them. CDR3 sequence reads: CAWSLVWQGRNEAFF. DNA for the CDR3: TGTGCCTGGAGTCTGGTTTGGCAGGGCAGGAATGAAGCTTTCTTT.

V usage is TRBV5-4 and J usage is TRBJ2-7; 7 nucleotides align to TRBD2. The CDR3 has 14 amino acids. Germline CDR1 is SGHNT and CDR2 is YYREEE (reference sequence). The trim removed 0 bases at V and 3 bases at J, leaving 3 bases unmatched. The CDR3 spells CASSLAGRDYEQYF. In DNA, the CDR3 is TGTGCCAGCAGCTTGGCGGGGAGGGACTACGAGCAGTACTTC.